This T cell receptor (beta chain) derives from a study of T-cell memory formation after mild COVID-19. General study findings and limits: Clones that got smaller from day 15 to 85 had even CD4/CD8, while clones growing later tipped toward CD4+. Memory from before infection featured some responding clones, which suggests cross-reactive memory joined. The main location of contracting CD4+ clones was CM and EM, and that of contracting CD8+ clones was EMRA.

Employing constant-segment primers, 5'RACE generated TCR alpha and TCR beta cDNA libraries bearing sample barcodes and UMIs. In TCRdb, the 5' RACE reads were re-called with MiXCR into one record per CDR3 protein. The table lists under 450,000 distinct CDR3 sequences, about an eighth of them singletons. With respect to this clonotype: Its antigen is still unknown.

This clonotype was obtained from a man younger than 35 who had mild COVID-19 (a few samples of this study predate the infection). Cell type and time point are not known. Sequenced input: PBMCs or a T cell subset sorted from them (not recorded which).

The CDR3: CASSPWGSYGYTF. CDR3 bases: TGTGCCAGCAGCCCATGGGGAAGCTATGGCTACACCTTC. V usage is TRBV28 and J usage is TRBJ1-2; no clear D. There are 13 residues in the CDR3. V gave up 6 bases and J gave up 4 bases, with 12 bases separating them. CDR1 is MDHEN, CDR2 SYDVKM, per germline.